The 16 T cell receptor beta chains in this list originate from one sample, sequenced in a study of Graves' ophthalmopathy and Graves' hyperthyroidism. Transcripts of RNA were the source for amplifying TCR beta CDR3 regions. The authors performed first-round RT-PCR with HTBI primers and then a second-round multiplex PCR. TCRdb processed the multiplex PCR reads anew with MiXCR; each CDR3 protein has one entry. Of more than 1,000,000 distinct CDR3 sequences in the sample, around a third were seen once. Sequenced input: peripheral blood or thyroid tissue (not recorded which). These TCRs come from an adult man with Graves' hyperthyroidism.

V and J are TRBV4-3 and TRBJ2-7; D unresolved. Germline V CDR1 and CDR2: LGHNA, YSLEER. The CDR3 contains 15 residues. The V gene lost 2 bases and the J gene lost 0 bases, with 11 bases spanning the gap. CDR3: CASSQSFTDSYEQYF. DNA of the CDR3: TGCGCCAGCAGCCAAAGCTTCACAGACTCCTACGAGCAGTACTTC.

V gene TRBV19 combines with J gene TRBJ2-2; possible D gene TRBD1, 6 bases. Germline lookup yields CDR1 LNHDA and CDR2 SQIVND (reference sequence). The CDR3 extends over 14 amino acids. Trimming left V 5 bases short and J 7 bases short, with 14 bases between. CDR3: CASSVGHLDGELFF. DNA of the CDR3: TGTGCCAGTAGTGTGGGACATCTTGACGGGGAGCTGTTTTTT.

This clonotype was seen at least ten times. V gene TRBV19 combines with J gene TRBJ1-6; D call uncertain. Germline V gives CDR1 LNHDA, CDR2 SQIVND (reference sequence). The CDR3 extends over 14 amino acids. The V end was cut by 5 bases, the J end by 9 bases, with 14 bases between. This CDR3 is CASSPPEGSSPLHF. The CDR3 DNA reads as TGTGCCAGTAGTCCGCCGGAGGGTAGTTCACCCCTCCACTTT.

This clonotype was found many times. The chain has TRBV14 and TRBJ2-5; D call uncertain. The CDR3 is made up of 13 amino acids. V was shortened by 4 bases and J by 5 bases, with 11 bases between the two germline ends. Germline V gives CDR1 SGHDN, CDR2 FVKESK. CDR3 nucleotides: TGTGCCAGCAGCCCCCACTGGACGGAGACCCAGTACTTC. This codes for CASSPHWTETQYF.

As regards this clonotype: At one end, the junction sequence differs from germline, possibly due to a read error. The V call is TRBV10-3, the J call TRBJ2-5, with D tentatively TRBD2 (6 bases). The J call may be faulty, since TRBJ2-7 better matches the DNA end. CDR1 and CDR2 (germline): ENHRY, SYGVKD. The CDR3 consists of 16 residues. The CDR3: CASSEATPQGLYEQYF. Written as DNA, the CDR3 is TGTGCCAGCAGTGAAGCAACCCCCCAGGGACTTTACGAGCAGTACTTC.

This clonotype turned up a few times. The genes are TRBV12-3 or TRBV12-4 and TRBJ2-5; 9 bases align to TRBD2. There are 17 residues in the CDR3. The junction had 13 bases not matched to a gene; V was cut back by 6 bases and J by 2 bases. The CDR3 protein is CASSPRSTSGLQETQYF. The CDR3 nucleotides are TGTGCCAGCAGCCCGAGGTCGACTAGCGGTTTACAAGAGACCCAGTACTTC.

This chain's CDR3 is CRMPTGEHQPQHF. CDR3 nucleotide sequence: TGCAGAATGCCCACAGGGGAGCATCAGCCCCAGCATTTT. The rearrangement links TRBV20-1 to TRBJ1-5, with 7 bases lining up with TRBD1. The germline gives CDR1 DFQATT, CDR2 SNEGSKA (reference sequence). The CDR3 consists of 13 residues.

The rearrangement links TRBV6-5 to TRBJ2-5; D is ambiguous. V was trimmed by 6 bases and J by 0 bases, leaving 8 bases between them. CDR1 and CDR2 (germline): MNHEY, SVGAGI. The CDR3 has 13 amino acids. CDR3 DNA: TGTGCCAGCAGATCCCGGGACCAAGAGACCCAGTACTTC. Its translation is CASRSRDQETQYF.

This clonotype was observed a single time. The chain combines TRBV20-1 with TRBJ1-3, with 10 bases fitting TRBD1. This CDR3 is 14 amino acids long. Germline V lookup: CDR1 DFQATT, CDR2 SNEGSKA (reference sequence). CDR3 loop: CSVLSPGQGFTIYF. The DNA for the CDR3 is TGCAGCGTTCTATCCCCGGGACAGGGGTTCACCATATATTTT.

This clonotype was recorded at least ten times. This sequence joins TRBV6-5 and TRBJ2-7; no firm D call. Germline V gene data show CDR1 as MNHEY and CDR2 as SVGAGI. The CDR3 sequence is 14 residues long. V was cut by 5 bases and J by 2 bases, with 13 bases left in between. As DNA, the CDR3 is TGTGCCAGCAGTCACAGAAAGGGAACCTACGAGCAGTACTTC. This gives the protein CASSHRKGTYEQYF.

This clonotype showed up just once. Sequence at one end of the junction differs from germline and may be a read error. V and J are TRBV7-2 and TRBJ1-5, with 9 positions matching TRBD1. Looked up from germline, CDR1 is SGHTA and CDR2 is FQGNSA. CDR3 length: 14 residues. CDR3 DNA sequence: TGCGCCAGTAAGCCGGGACAGGGAGCTCAGCCCCAGCATTTT. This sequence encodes CASKPGQGAQPQHF.

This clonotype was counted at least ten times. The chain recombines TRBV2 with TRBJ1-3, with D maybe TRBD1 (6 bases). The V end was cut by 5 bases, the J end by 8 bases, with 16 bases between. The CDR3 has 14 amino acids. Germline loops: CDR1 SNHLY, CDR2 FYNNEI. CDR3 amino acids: CASSRGRGGDTIYF. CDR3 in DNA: TGTGCCAGCAGTCGGGGCAGGGGTGGCGACACCATATATTTT. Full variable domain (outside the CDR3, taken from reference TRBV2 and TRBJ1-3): EPEVTQTPSHQVTQMGQEVILRCVPISNHLYFYWYRQILGQKVEFLVSFYNNEISEKSEIFDDQFSVERPDGSNFTLKIRSTKLEDSAMYFCASSRGRGGDTIYFGEGSWLTVV.

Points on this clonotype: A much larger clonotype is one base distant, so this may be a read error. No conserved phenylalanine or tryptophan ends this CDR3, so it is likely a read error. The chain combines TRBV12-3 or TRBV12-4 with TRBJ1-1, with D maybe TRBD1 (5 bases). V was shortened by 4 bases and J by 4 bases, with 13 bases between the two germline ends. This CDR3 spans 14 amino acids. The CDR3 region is CASSSGRGGTEAFS. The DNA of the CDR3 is TGTGCCAGCAGTTCCGGGAGGGGTGGCACTGAAGCTTTCTCT.

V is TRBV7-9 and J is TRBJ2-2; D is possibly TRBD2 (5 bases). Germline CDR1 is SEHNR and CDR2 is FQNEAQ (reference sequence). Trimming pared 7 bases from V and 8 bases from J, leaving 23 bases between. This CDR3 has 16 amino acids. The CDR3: CASIEGGAGRAGELFF. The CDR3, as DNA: TGTGCCAGCATCGAGGGCGGTGCGGGCCGAGCTGGGGAGCTGTTTTTT.

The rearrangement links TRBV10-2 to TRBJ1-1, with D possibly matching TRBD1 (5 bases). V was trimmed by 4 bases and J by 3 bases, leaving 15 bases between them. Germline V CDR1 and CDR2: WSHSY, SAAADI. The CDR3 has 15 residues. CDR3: CASSGGGPGYTEAFF. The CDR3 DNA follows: TGCGCCAGCAGTGGCGGGGGTCCTGGCTACACTGAAGCTTTCTTT.

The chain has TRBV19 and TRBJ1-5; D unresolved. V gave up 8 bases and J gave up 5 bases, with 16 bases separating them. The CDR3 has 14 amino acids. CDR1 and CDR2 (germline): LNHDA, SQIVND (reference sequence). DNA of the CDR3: TGTGCCAGTGGTTGGGTTCGTGGCTATCAGCCCCAGCATTTT. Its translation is CASGWVRGYQPQHF. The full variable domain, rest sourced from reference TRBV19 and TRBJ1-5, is DGGITQSPKYLFRKEGQNVTLSCEQNLNHDAMYWYRQDPGQGLRLIYYSQIVNDFQKGDIAEGYSVSREKKESFPLTVTSAQKNPTAFYLCASGWVRGYQPQHFGDGTRLSIL.